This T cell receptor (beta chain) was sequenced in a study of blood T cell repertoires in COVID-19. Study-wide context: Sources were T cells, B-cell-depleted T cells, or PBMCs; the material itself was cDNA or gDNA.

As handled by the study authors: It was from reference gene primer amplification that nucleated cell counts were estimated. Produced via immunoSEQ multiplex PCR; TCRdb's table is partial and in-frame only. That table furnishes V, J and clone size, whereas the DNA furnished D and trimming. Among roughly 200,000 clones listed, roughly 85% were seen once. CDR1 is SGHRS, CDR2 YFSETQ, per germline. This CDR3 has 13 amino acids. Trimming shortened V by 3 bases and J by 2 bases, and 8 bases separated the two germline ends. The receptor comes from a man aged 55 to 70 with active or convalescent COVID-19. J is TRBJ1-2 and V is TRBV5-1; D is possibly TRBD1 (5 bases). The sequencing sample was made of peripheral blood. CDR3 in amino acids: CASSSQGNYGYTF. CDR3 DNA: TGCGCCAGCAGCTCCCAGGGAAACTATGGCTACACCTTC.